These 32 T cell receptor beta chains were all obtained from the same sample, sequenced in a study of control samples from healthy donors and cancer patients. This table comes from immunoSEQ multiplex PCR, and its TCRdb copy is limited to in-frame clones, with some not included. The sample contains 150,000 to 200,000 clones, around 90% of which appear only once. The sequenced sample was blood. These TCRs come from a woman between 45 and 65 years old in good health.

This clone was counted once. The genes are TRBV9 and TRBJ2-5; 12 bases are a match to TRBD2. After removal of 3 bases from V and 1 base from J, the junction contained 1 base not matched to a gene. This CDR3 comprises 15 residues. CDR1 and CDR2 from the germline V gene are SGDLS and YYNGEE. CDR3: CASSASGGAQETQYF. CDR3 DNA sequence: TGTGCCAGCAGCGCTAGCGGGGGGGCCCAAGAGACCCAGTACTTC.

The rearrangement joins TRBV5-4 to TRBJ2-7; 7 bases are a match to TRBD2. The CDR3 consists of 15 residues. With 4 bases clipped from V and 2 bases from J, the junction kept 9 bases outside the gene matches. Germline lookup yields CDR1 SGHNT and CDR2 YYREEE (reference sequence). CDR3 DNA sequence: TGTGCCAGCAGCGAAAGCGGGAATGACGCCTACGAGCAGTACTTC. Its translation: CASSESGNDAYEQYF.

The CDR3 DNA sequence: TGTGCCAGTAGTATTCGAAGGGGCTACGAGCAGTACTTC. Amino acids: CASSIRRGYEQYF. This chain links TRBV19 with TRBJ2-7; D may be TRBD1 (5 bases). The CDR3 is 13 residues long. Germline CDR1 reads LNHDA; CDR2 reads SQIVND (reference sequence). V lost 3 bases, J lost 3 bases, and 9 bases lay in between.

CDR3 region: CASSLRQSEQYF. In DNA form, the CDR3 reads TGTGCCAGCAGTTTGCGGCAGAGCGAGCAGTACTTC. The chain combines TRBV28 with TRBJ2-7, with unresolved D. This CDR3 has 12 amino acids. V lost 3 bases and J lost 6, with 9 bases in between. Per the germline V gene, CDR1 is MDHEN and CDR2 is SYDVKM.

The chain has TRBV28 and TRBJ1-1; no definite D call. Germline V gene data show CDR1 as MDHEN and CDR2 as SYDVKM. V shed 7 bases and J shed 2 bases, with 20 bases lying between them. CDR3 length equals 16 residues. As DNA, the CDR3 is TGTGCCAGCACCCCTGGCGGGATCAGAGCCAACACTGAAGCTTTCTTT. It is translated as CASTPGGIRANTEAFF.

The chain couples TRBV27 to TRBJ1-2; 8 nucleotides line up with TRBD1. CDR3 length: 17 amino acids. With 2 bases clipped from V and 0 bases from J, the junction kept 8 bases outside the gene matches. The germline V gene has CDR1 MNHEY and CDR2 SMNVEV (reference sequence). This chain's CDR3 is CASSLRSGQAANYGYTF. The CDR3 coding sequence is TGTGCCAGCAGTTTACGATCGGGACAGGCAGCTAACTATGGCTACACCTTC.

This chain connects TRBV27 to TRBJ2-7; TRBD1 matches 7 bases. The CDR3 is 14 amino acids. J lost 4 bases, V lost 2 bases, and 5 bases had no gene match. Germline V CDR1 and CDR2: MNHEY, SMNVEV (reference sequence). In nucleotides, the CDR3 is TGTGCCAGCAGTTTAAGTAGGACAGGTTACGAGCAGTACTTC. Its translation is CASSLSRTGYEQYF.

This chain connects TRBV18 to TRBJ1-1; TRBD1 agrees at 11 bases. CDR1 is KGHSH and CDR2 is LQKENI in the germline V gene. The length of the CDR3 is 20 residues. V was clipped by 1 base and J by 1 base; unmatched bases: 14. Written as DNA, the CDR3 is TGTGCCAGCTCACCACAGCGGACAGGGGGCACTTTAAAACCGAACACTGAAGCTTTCTTT. This encodes CASSPQRTGGTLKPNTEAFF.

This clone turned up a few times. The CDR3, as DNA: TGCAGCGCGCACCACAGGGGAGAGACCCAGTACTTC. Translating it yields CSAHHRGETQYF. The J gene is TRBJ2-5, the V gene TRBV29-1; 7 positions match TRBD1. The CDR3 is 12 residues long. Germline V gene data show CDR1 as SQVTM and CDR2 as ANQGSEA. V lost 7 bases and J lost 4; bases outside the gene matches: 6.

This chain joins TRBV5-1 and TRBJ1-1, with unresolved D. CDR3 length: 15 residues. Germline assignment: CDR1 SGHRS and CDR2 YFSETQ. Trimming shortened V by 0 bases and J by 11 bases, and 20 bases separated the two germline ends. This chain's CDR3 is CASSLDMWQDVKAFF. In DNA form, the CDR3 reads TGCGCCAGCAGCTTGGATATGTGGCAGGACGTGAAGGCTTTCTTT.

This clone was seen only once. The chain joins TRBV28 to TRBJ1-3, with D unresolved. With 7 bases removed from V and 7 bases from J, the gap between germline ends came to 17 bases. CDR3 length equals 14 residues. Germline CDR1 and CDR2: MDHEN and SYDVKM. The CDR3 DNA reads as TGTGCCAGCACCCCTCCAAACCCCGGGAACACCATATATTTT. This codes for CASTPPNPGNTIYF. The whole variable domain, filled in from reference TRBV28 and TRBJ1-3, reads DVKVTQSSRYLVKRTGEKVFLECVQDMDHENMFWYRQDPGLGLRLIYFSYDVKMKEKGDIPEGYSVSREKKERFSLILESASTNQTSMYLCASTPPNPGNTIYFGEGSWLTVV.

The rearrangement uses TRBV11-2 and TRBJ2-1; 8 nucleotides match TRBD1. The J segment lost 2 bases and the V segment lost 4 bases, leaving 4 bases of the junction unmatched. In germline, CDR1 is SGHAT, CDR2 FQNNGV. The CDR3 covers 15 residues. This CDR3 is CASSSDRAAYNEQFF. The CDR3 nucleotides read TGTGCCAGCAGCTCGGACAGGGCTGCCTACAATGAGCAGTTCTTC. Together with reference TRBV11-2 and TRBJ2-1, the CDR3 gives the full variable domain: EAGVAQSPRYKIIEKRQSVAFWCNPISGHATLYWYQQILGQGPKLLIQFQNNGVVDDSQLPKDRFSAERLKGVDSTLKIQPAKLEDSAVYLCASSSDRAAYNEQFFGPGTRLTVL.

This clone has just a few counts. The V and J genes are TRBV5-4 and TRBJ1-2; D possibly corresponds to TRBD1 (6 bases). Germline V CDR1 and CDR2: SGHNT, YYREEE (reference sequence). The V end was cut by 6 bases, the J end by 7 bases, with 13 bases between. The CDR3 runs 12 residues. Here the CDR3 reads CASTSGVAGYTF. The DNA of the CDR3 is TGTGCCAGCACGTCAGGGGTGGCTGGCTACACCTTC.

The V gene is TRBV28, the J gene TRBJ2-4, with TRBD1 matching 8 bases. The trim removed 5 bases at V and 6 bases at J, leaving 21 bases unmatched. In germline, CDR1 is MDHEN, CDR2 SYDVKM. The CDR3 loop spans 19 amino acids. The CDR3 bases are TGTGCCAGCAGTCCCCGACAGCCGAGGACAGGGAAATTCTTAAACATTCAGTACTTC. As protein: CASSPRQPRTGKFLNIQYF. Together with reference TRBV28 and TRBJ2-4, the CDR3 gives the full variable domain: DVKVTQSSRYLVKRTGEKVFLECVQDMDHENMFWYRQDPGLGLRLIYFSYDVKMKEKGDIPEGYSVSREKKERFSLILESASTNQTSMYLCASSPRQPRTGKFLNIQYFGAGTRLSVL.

The chain uses TRBV4-3 and TRBJ2-5; either TRBD1 or TRBD2 may supply D (6 bases each). CDR1 and CDR2 from the germline V gene are LGHNA and YSLEER. Trimming removed 5 bases from V and 5 bases from J, with 24 bases in between. The CDR3 sequence is 17 residues long. The CDR3 nucleotides are TGCGCCAGCAGCGGCCGTACAGGGACTGGAGGAGTGGAGACCCAGTACTTC. It encodes CASSGRTGTGGVETQYF.

This clone was observed a single time. This chain links TRBV7-7 with TRBJ2-6; D remains unclear. CDR1 is SSHAT and CDR2 is FNYEAQ in the germline V gene (reference sequence). The V end lost 5 bases, the J end lost 0 bases, and 11 bases lay between the germline ends. This CDR3 is built from 16 residues. The CDR3 protein is CASSPIYSSGANVLTF. The CDR3 region has the DNA TGTGCCAGCAGCCCCATTTACAGCTCTGGGGCCAACGTCCTGACTTTC.

V usage is TRBV6-4 and J usage is TRBJ1-2, with TRBD1 as a possible D gene (6 bases). The CDR3 runs 15 residues. Germline CDR1 MRHNA, CDR2 SNTAGT. V was shortened by 6 bases and J by 0 bases, with 14 bases between the two germline ends. The CDR3 bases are TGTGCCAGCAGCCCAACCGGGACAACTAACTATGGCTACACCTTC. Residues: CASSPTGTTNYGYTF.

The chain employs TRBV5-4 and TRBJ1-2; 8 nucleotides align to TRBD1. The germline V gene encodes CDR1 SGHNT and CDR2 YYREEE (reference sequence). The CDR3 covers 15 residues. Trimming at V came to 1 base and at J to 5 bases, leaving 7 bases not matched to a gene. CDR3 residues: CASSLPTGGAYGYTF. CDR3 coding DNA: TGTGCCAGCAGCTTGCCAACAGGGGGTGCTTATGGCTACACCTTC.

This clone appeared once. The chain combines TRBV3-1 (or the pseudogene TRBV3-2) with TRBJ2-5, with 14 nucleotides matching TRBD2. After removal of 0 bases from V and 6 bases from J, the junction contained 3 bases not matched to a gene. CDR1 and CDR2 from the germline V gene are LGHDT and YNNKEL (reference sequence). This CDR3 is built from 16 residues. The CDR3 DNA reads as TGTGCCAGCAGCCAAGAAGGGACTAGCGGGAGCCAGACCCAGTACTTC. Its protein is CASSQEGTSGSQTQYF.

The V and J genes are TRBV28 and TRBJ2-7, with D unclear. The V end lost 6 bases, the J end lost 6 bases, and 15 bases lay between the germline ends. The germline gives CDR1 MDHEN, CDR2 SYDVKM. CDR3 length: 13 residues. This chain's CDR3 is CASSPSVGFEQYF. As DNA, the CDR3 is TGTGCCAGCAGCCCGTCGGTCGGTTTCGAGCAGTACTTC.

The J gene is TRBJ1-1, the V gene TRBV7-2; D is unclear. This CDR3 has 14 amino acids. Germline V CDR1 and CDR2: SGHTA, FQGNSA. The V end lost 3 bases, the J end lost 3 bases, and 11 bases lay between the germline ends. This CDR3 reads CASSFVGRDTEAFF. The DNA of the CDR3 is TGTGCCAGCAGCTTCGTCGGTAGGGACACTGAAGCTTTCTTT. Full variable domain (missing parts from reference TRBV7-2 and TRBJ1-1): GAGVSQSPSNKVTEKGKDVELRCDPISGHTALYWYRQSLGQGLEFLIYFQGNSAPDKSGLPSDRFSAERTGGSVSTLTIQRTQQEDSAVYLCASSFVGRDTEAFFGQGTRLTVV.

The chain combines TRBV6-1 with TRBJ2-5; 8 bases are shared with TRBD2. The CDR3 is made up of 16 amino acids. The germline V gene has CDR1 MNHNS and CDR2 SASEGT. Trimming took 0 bases from V and 3 from J; bases not matched to a gene: 6. Written as DNA, the CDR3 is TGTGCCAGCAGTGAAGCTAGGACGGGGGGGGAAGAGACCCAGTACTTC. Amino acids: CASSEARTGGEETQYF.

The sample holds one count of this clone. This CDR3 is also generated by other DNA sequences in the sample. CDR3 protein: CASRSTANYGYTF. Here the CDR3 DNA reads TGTGCCAGCAGATCGACAGCGAACTATGGCTACACCTTC. The rearrangement uses TRBV28 and TRBJ1-2; D perhaps matches TRBD1 (5 bases). The CDR3 spans 13 residues. V lost 6 bases and J lost 2, with 10 bases in between. Germline V gene sequence: CDR1 MDHEN, CDR2 SYDVKM.

The gene calls are TRBV5-6 and TRBJ1-5; TRBD1 might be the D (5 bases). Trimming pared 1 base from V and 4 bases from J, leaving 15 bases between. This CDR3 is 16 amino acids long. Looked up from germline, CDR1 is SGHDT and CDR2 is YYEEEE. The CDR3 coding sequence is TGTGCCAGCAGCTTGAACTTAATGGCAGGGAATCAGCCCCAGCATTTT. Translated: CASSLNLMAGNQPQHF.

This sequence joins TRBV28 and TRBJ2-2; possibly TRBD1 or TRBD2 for D (5 bases each). Deletions cut 3 bases from V and 6 bases from J, with 14 bases between. The germline V gene encodes CDR1 MDHEN and CDR2 SYDVKM. The CDR3 spans 15 residues. The CDR3 protein is CASSFGDGLAGELFF. The CDR3 DNA follows: TGTGCCAGCAGTTTTGGGGACGGTTTGGCCGGGGAGCTGTTTTTT.

This chain joins TRBV15 and TRBJ1-5; unclear D gene. With 3 bases removed from V and 14 bases from J, the gap between germline ends came to 11 bases. From germline, CDR1 is LNHNV and CDR2 YYDKDF (reference sequence). The CDR3 consists of 11 residues. CDR3 region: CATSSNWREHF. In DNA form, the CDR3 reads TGTGCCACCAGCAGTAACTGGAGGGAGCATTTT.

The rearrangement joins TRBV7-2 to TRBJ1-1; TRBD1 aligns across 9 bases. This CDR3 comprises 15 residues. The germline CDR1 and CDR2 sequences are SGHTA and FQGNSA. Trimming removed 7 bases from V and 1 base from J; junction bases left unmatched: 7. The chain's CDR3 is CASTSGTGRNTEAFF. The CDR3 coding sequence is TGTGCCAGCACCTCCGGGACAGGGAGGAACACTGAAGCTTTCTTT.

V and J are TRBV5-8 and TRBJ2-3, with D perhaps matching TRBD1 (6 bases). Germline assignment: CDR1 SGHTS and CDR2 YDEGEE. This CDR3 contains 15 residues. V was cut by 0 bases and J by 3 bases, with 11 bases left in between. The CDR3 DNA reads TGTGCCAGCAGCTTGGGGGGGCTGCGGACAGATACGCAGTATTTT. Amino acids: CASSLGGLRTDTQYF.

The chain couples TRBV24-1 to TRBJ2-3, with D hard to call. V was cut by 4 bases and J by 0 bases, with 13 bases left in between. This CDR3 is built from 16 residues. Germline CDR1 KGHDR, CDR2 SFDVKD. DNA for the CDR3: TGTGCCACCAGTGACCCCCAGACACCTAGCACAGATACGCAGTATTTT. Its translation: CATSDPQTPSTDTQYF.

The chain is built from TRBV5-5 and TRBJ2-2; 11 bases line up with TRBD2. V lost 0 bases, J lost 6 bases, and 10 bases stayed unmatched. Germline CDR1 and CDR2: SGHKS and YYEKEE (reference sequence). The CDR3 is 18 residues long. Written as DNA, the CDR3 is TGTGCCAGCAGCTTGGCGAGTAGCGGGAGGGCCGCCGCCGGGGAGCTGTTTTTT. This encodes CASSLASSGRAAAGELFF.

The chain joins TRBV6-6 to TRBJ1-5, with D maybe TRBD1 (5 bases). The CDR3 spans 14 residues. CDR1 is MNHNY, CDR2 SVGAGI, per germline (reference sequence). With 6 bases removed from V and 8 bases from J, the gap between germline ends came to 17 bases. CDR3 sequence: CASSPGRSNKPQHF. DNA for the CDR3: TGTGCCAGCAGCCCAGGGAGGTCGAATAAGCCCCAGCATTTT.

The rearrangement links TRBV28 to TRBJ1-2; D might be TRBD1 (5 bases). The CDR3 length is 13 residues. V was clipped by 8 bases and J by 9 bases, with 19 bases between them. Germline V CDR1 and CDR2: MDHEN, SYDVKM. The DNA of the CDR3 is TGTGCCAGCTCCCGAGGGACGGAATCCCGCTACACCTTC. Its translation: CASSRGTESRYTF.